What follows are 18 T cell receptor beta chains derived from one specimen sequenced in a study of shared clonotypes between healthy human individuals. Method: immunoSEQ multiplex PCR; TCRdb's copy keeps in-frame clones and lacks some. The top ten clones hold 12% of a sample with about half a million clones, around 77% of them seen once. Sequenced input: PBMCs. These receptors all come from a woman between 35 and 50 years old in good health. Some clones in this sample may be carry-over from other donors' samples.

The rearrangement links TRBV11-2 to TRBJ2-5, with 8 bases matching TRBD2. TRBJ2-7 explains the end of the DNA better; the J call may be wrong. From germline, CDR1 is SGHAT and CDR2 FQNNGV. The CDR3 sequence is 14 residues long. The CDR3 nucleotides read TGTGCCAGCGAGAACAGCGGGAGCTCCTACGAGCAGTACTTC. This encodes CASENSGSSYEQYF.

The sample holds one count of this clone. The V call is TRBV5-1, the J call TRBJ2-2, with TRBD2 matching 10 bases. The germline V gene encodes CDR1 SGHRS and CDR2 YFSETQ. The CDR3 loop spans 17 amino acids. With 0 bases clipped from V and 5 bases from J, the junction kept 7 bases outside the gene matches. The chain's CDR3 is CASSLGAGGPGTGELFF. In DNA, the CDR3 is TGCGCCAGCAGCTTGGGAGCGGGAGGGCCAGGAACCGGGGAGCTGTTTTTT.

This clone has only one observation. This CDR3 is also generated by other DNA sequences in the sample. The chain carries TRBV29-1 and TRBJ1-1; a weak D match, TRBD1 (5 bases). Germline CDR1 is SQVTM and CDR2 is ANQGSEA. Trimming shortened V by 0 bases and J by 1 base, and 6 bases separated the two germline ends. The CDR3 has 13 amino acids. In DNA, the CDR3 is TGCAGCGTTGAAGAAGGGACGAACACTGAAGCTTTCTTT. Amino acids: CSVEEGTNTEAFF.

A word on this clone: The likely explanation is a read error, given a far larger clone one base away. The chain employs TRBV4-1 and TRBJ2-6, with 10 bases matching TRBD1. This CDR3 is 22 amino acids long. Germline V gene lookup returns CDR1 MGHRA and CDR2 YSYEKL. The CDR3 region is CAGSQGTGQGVVVISGANVLTF. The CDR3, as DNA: TGCGCCGGCAGCCAGGGTACAGGACAGGGGGTGGTCGTAATCTCTGGGGCCAACGTCCTGACTTTC.

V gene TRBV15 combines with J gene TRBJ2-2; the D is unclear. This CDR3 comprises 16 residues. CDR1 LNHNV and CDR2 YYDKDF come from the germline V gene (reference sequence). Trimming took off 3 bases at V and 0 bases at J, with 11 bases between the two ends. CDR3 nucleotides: TGTGCCACCAGCAGGGGCTTTGGGGCGAACACCGGGGAGCTGTTTTTT. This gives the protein CATSRGFGANTGELFF.

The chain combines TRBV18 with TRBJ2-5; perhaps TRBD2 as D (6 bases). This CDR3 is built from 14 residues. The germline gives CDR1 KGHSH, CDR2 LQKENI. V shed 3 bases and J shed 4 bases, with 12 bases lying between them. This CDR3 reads CASSPAGRGETQYF. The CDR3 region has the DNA TGTGCCAGCTCACCGGCGGGGCGTGGAGAGACCCAGTACTTC.

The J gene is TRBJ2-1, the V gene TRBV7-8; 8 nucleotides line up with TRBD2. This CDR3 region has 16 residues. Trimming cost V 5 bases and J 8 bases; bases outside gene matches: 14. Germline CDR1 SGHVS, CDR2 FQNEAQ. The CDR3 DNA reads TGTGCCAGCAGCCCTTACGGGAGCGGGAGTATCTATGAGCAGTTCTTC. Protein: CASSPYGSGSIYEQFF. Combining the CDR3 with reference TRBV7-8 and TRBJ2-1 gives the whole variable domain GAGVSQSPRYKVAKRGQDVALRCDPISGHVSLFWYQQALGQGPEFLTYFQNEAQLDKSGLPSDRFFAERPEGSVSTLKIQRTQQEDSAVYLCASSPYGSGSIYEQFFGPGTRLTVL.

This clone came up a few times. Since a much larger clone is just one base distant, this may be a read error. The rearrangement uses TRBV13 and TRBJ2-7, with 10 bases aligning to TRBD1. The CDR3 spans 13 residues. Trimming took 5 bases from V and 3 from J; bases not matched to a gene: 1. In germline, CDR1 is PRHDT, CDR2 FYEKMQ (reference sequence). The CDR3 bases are TGTGCCAGCAGCCGGACAGGGGGCTACGAGCAGTACTTC. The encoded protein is CASSRTGGYEQYF. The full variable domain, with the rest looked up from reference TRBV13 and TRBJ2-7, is AAGVIQSPRHLIKEKRETATLKCYPIPRHDTVYWYQQGPGQDPQFLISFYEKMQSDKGSIPDRFSAQQFSDYHSELNMSSLELGDSALYFCASSRTGGYEQYFGPGTRLTVT.

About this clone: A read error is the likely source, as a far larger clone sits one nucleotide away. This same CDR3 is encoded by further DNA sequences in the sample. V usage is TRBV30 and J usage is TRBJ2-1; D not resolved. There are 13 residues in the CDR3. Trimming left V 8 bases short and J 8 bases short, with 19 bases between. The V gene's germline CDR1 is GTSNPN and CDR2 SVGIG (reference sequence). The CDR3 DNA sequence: TGTGCCCGGAAAGTGGCTGGAGTCGATGAGCAGTTCTTC. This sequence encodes CARKVAGVDEQFF.

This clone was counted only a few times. CDR3 residues: CASSLTLGNQPQHF. DNA for the CDR3: TGTGCCAGCAGCTTAACGTTGGGGAATCAGCCCCAGCATTTT. The V gene is TRBV7-3, the J gene TRBJ1-5; no clear D gene. This CDR3 contains 14 residues. Trimming took 0 bases from V and 4 from J, leaving 7 bases between them. Germline V gene lookup returns CDR1 SGHTA and CDR2 FQGTGA.

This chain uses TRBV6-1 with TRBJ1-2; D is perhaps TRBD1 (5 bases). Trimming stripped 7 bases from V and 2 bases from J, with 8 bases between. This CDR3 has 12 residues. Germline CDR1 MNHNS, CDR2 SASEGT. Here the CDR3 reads CASTWGNYGYTF. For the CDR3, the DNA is TGTGCCAGCACTTGGGGGAACTATGGCTACACCTTC.

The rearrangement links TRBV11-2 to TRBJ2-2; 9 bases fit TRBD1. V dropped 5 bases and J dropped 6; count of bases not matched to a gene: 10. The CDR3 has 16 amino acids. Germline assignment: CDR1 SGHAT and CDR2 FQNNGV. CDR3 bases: TGTGCCAGCAGCCCTATTGGGACAGGGTTTTCCGGGGAGCTGTTTTTT. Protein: CASSPIGTGFSGELFF.

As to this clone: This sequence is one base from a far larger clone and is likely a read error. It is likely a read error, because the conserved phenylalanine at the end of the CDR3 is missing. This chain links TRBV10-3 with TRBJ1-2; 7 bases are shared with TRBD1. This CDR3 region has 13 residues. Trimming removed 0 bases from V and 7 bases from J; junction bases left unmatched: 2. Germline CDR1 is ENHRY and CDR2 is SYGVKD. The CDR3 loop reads CAISESGTVGYTS. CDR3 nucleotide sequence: TGTGCCATCAGTGAGTCAGGGACAGTTGGCTACACCTCC.

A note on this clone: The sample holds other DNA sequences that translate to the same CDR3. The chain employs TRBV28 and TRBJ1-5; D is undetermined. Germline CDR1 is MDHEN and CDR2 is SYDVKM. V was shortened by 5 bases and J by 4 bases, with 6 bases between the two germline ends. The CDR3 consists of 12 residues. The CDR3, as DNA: TGTGCCAGCAGTCCCCCTAATCAGCCCCAGCATTTT. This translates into CASSPPNQPQHF.

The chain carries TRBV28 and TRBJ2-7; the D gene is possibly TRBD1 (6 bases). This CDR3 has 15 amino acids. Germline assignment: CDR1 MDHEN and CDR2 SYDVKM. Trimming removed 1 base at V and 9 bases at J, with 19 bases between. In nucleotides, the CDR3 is TGTGCCAGCAGTTTATTACAGGGTCAGGACCCCGGGCAGTACTTC. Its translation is CASSLLQGQDPGQYF.

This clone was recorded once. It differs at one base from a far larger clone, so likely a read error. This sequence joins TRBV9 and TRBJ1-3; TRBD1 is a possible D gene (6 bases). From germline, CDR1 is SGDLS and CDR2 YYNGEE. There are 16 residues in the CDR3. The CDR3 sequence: CASGVAWAGAGNTIYF. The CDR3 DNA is TGTGCCAGCGGCGTAGCTTGGGCAGGGGCTGGAAACACCATATATTTT.

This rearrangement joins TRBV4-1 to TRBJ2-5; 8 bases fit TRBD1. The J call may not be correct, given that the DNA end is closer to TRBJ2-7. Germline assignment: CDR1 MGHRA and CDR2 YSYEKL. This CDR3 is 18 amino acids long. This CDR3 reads CASSQDSTRTGRTDEQYF. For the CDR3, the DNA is TGCGCCAGCAGCCAAGACTCAACCAGGACAGGGAGGACCGACGAGCAGTACTTC.

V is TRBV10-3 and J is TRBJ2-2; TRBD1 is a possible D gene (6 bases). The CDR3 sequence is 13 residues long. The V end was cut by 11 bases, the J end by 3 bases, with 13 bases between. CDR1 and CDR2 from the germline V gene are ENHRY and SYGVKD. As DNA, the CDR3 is TGTGCCGGGGGCGGACGGGACACCGGGGAGCTGTTTTTT. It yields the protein CAGGGRDTGELFF.